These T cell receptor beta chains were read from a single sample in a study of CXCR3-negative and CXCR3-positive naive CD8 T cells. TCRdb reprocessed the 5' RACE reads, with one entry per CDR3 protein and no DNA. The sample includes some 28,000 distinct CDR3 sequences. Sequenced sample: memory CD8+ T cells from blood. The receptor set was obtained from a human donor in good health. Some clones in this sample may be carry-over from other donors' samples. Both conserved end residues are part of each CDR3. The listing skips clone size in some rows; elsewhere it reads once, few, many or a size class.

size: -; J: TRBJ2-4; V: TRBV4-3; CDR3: CASSQELPGAANIQYF
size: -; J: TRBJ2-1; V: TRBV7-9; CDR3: CASSPGGGQRWDEQFF
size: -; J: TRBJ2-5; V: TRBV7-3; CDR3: CASSPGRGETQYF
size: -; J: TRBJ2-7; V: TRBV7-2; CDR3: CASSLAPGTFYSYEQYF
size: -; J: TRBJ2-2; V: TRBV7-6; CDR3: CASSPGTDYSGELFF
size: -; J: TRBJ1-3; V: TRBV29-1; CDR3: CSVPLSGAAGNTIYF
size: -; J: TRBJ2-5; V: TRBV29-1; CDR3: CSVGLAGIQETQYF
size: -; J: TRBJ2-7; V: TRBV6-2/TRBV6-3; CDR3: CASSEQGNSGEQYF
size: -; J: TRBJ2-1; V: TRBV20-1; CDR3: CSARYHDNEQFF
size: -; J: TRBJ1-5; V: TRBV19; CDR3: CASNSGVQPQHF
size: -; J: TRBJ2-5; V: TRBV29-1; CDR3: CSVEEPTTGGETQYF
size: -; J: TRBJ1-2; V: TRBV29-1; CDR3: CSVEDSWTGGVYGYTF
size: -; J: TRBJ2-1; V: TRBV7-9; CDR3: CASSSQGPEQFF
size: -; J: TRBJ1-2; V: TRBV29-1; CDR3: CSVPLLGSNFYGYTF
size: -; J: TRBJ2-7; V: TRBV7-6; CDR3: CASSPTQDRGEQYF
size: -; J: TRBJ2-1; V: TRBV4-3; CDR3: CASSQDRVAGYEQFF
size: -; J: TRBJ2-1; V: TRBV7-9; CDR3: CASSPRYNEQFF
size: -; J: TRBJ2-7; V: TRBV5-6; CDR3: CASSFGQGIYEQYF
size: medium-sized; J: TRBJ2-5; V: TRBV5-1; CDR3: CASSLGPQETQYF
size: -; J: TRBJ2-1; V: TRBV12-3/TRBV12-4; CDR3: CASSKRGLAEYNEQFF
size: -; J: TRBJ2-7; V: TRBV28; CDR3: CASSLRGPAYEQYF
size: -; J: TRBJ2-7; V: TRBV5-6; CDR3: CASSLEGAPSWDMQYF
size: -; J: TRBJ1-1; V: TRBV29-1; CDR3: CSALGTGTEAFF
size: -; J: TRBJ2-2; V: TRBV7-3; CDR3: CASSFGAGTYTGELFF
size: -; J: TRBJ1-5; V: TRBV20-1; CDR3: CSAREDRDVPQPQHF
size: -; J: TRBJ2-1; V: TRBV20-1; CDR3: CSARERGVDEQFF
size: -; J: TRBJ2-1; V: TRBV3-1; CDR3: CASSQGTSGIVFEQFF
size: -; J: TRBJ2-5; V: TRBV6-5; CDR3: CASSYLGEETQYF
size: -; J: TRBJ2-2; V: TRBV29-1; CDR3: CSVGGAGELFF
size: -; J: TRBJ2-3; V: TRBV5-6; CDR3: CASSYTSDGPTDTQYF
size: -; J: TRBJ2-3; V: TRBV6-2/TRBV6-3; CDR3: CASRNGALGPGRTDTQYF
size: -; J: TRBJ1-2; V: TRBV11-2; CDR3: CASSLVLDGYTF
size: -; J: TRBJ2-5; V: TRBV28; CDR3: CASSVIAKDPQETQYF
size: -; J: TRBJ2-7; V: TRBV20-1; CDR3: CSARPWGQGADEQYF
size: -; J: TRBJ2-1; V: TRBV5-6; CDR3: CASSLAGTSGEQFF
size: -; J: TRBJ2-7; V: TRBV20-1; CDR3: CSASRGYEQYF
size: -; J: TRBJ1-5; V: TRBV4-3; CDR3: CASSQGTQNGGPQHF
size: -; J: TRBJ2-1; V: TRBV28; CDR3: CASSLLDEQFF
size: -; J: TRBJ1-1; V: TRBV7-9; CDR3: CASLISGRGTEAFF
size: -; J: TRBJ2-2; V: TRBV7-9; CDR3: CASSLAFGLAGAGELFF
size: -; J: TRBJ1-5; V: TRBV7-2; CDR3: CASSLVGYGNQPQHF
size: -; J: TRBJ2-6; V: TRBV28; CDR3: CASTPGTFSGANVLTF
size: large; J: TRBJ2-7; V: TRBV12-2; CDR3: CASRLVGSPLSEQYF
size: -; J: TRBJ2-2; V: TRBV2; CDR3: CASSWDRGQPRRTGELFF
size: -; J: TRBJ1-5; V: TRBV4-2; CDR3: CASSQVSTVDQPQHF
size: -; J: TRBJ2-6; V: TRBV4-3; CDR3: CASSQEDSSGANVLTF
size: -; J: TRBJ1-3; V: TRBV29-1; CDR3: CSVEGSSGNTIYF
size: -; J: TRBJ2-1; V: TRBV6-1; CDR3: CASSEEQGNEQFF
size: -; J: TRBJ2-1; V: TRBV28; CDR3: CASRDKDFSEQFF
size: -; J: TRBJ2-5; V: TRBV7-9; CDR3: CASSLVRGPETQYF
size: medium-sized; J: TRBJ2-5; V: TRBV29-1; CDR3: CSVVPLSDTGKQETQYF
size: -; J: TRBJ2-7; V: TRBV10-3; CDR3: CAITQRGSYEQYF
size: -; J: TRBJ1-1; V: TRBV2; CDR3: CASRQADATEAFF
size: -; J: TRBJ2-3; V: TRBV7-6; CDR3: CASSSGDRGVYTQYF
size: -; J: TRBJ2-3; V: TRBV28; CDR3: CASSPYPTQGGGDTQYF
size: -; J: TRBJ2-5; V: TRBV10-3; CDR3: CAISEDSDQETQYF
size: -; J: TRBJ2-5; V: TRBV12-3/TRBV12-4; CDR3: CASSTHGGQGAVETQYF